These 29 T cell receptor beta chains originate from one sample sequenced in a study of sequential checkpoint blockade in melanoma. Here immunoSEQ multiplex PCR was the method, and the copy in TCRdb shows in-frame clones only, minus some. The sample includes around 21,000 clones, 75% to 85% of them seen just once. Stated treatment: randomized to nivolumab then ipilimumab (arm A) or the reverse (arm B). Sequenced here: CD8+ T cells sorted from blood (inferred from file names), sampled from a patient given nivolumab and ipilimumab in sequence. The source of these receptors is a human donor with melanoma.

V and J are TRBV4-2 and TRBJ2-7, with 7 bases aligning to TRBD1. In germline, CDR1 is LGHNA, CDR2 YNFKEQ. The J segment lost 3 bases and the V segment lost 2 bases, leaving 1 base of the junction unmatched. CDR3 size: 13 residues. CDR3 residues: CASSQQGDYEQYF. CDR3 bases: TGTGCCAGCAGCCAACAGGGGGACTACGAGCAGTACTTC.

This rearrangement joins TRBV2 to TRBJ2-7; TRBD1 matches at 7 bases. The germline V gene encodes CDR1 SNHLY and CDR2 FYNNEI. The ends lost 7 bases at V and 1 base at J; junction bases unmatched: 1. The CDR3 spans 12 residues. The CDR3 protein is CASTDRSYEQYF. CDR3 sequence (DNA): TGTGCCAGCACGGACAGGTCCTACGAGCAGTACTTC.

This sequence joins TRBV28 and TRBJ2-7; TRBD2 aligns across 10 bases. After removal of 5 bases from V and 3 bases from J, the junction contained 16 bases not matched to a gene. This CDR3 contains 18 residues. CDR1 is MDHEN and CDR2 is SYDVKM in the germline V gene. CDR3 DNA: TGTGCCAGCAGTCCGCGGTCTCCTACTAGCGGGGCTTTCTACGAGCAGTACTTC. This gives the protein CASSPRSPTSGAFYEQYF.

The rearrangement joins TRBV6-1 to TRBJ1-5; 10 bases are shared with TRBD1. Trimming took 4 bases from V and 3 from J; bases not matched to a gene: 3. The CDR3 totals 15 residues. The germline V gene encodes CDR1 MNHNS and CDR2 SASEGT. CDR3 bases: TGTGCCAGCAGTGGGGACAGGGGATTCAATCAGCCCCAGCATTTT. Its translation: CASSGDRGFNQPQHF.

The sample holds a few counts of this clone. This sequence joins TRBV19 and TRBJ2-1; 8 bases agree with TRBD1. This CDR3 has 17 amino acids. With V trimmed by 5 bases and J by 0 bases, 9 bases remained unmatched. Germline CDR1 reads LNHDA; CDR2 reads SQIVND (reference sequence). The CDR3 DNA follows: TGTGCCAGTAGTCCGGGGACAGGACCAAGCTCCTACAATGAGCAGTTCTTC. It yields the protein CASSPGTGPSSYNEQFF.

The chain couples TRBV2 to TRBJ2-5; possibly TRBD1 for D (6 bases). The end of the DNA aligns better with TRBJ2-7, so the J call may be wrong. CDR1 is SNHLY, CDR2 FYNNEI, per germline. The CDR3 length is 16 residues. The CDR3: CASESSGAHLSDEQYF. Written as DNA, the CDR3 is TGTGCCAGTGAGTCCTCAGGGGCGCACCTTTCGGACGAGCAGTACTTC.

About this clone: This sample includes further DNA sequences coding for the same CDR3. The V gene is TRBV7-9, the J gene TRBJ1-5; 10 bases match TRBD1. Germline lookup yields CDR1 SEHNR and CDR2 FQNEAQ (reference sequence). J was trimmed by 2 bases and V by 1 base; bases with no gene match: 5. The CDR3 runs 17 residues. As DNA, the CDR3 is TGTGCCAGCAGCTTAGGGGGGACAGGGGTTGGCAATCAGCCCCAGCATTTT. Protein product: CASSLGGTGVGNQPQHF.

This sequence joins TRBV7-9 and TRBJ1-2; 7 nucleotides line up with TRBD1. The J segment lost 6 bases and the V segment lost 5 bases, leaving 6 bases of the junction unmatched. There are 13 residues in the CDR3. The germline V gene has CDR1 SEHNR and CDR2 FQNEAQ (reference sequence). In DNA, the CDR3 is TGTGCCAGCAGCCTTGACAGGGTAGATGGCTACACCTTC. Its translation is CASSLDRVDGYTF.

The gene calls are TRBV11-2 and TRBJ2-3, with TRBD1 as a possible D gene (6 bases). The CDR3 extends over 14 amino acids. CDR1 SGHAT and CDR2 FQNNGV come from the germline V gene. Trimming took 1 base from V and 4 from J, leaving 9 bases between them. CDR3 nucleotides: TGTGCCAGCAGCTTAGGAACAGGGCCAGATACGCAGTATTTT. Translated: CASSLGTGPDTQYF.

In this sample, this clone turned up a few times. V gene TRBV21-1 combines with J gene TRBJ1-2; the D segment call TRBD1 is taken from the table without a DNA check. TRBV21-1 is a known pseudogene. The CDR3 extends over 16 amino acids. CDR3 protein: CASSKAEGAGAHGYTF. CDR3 DNA sequence: TGTGCCAGCAGCAAAGCAGAAGGCGCAGGGGCGCATGGCTACACCTTC.

This chain joins TRBV11-1 and TRBJ1-1; D is perhaps TRBD1 (5 bases). CDR1 and CDR2 from the germline V gene are SGHAT and FQDESV (reference sequence). The CDR3 consists of 15 residues. The V end was cut by 0 bases, the J end by 3 bases, with 11 bases between. The CDR3 DNA sequence: TGTGCCAGCAGCTTAGCGGCGGGGGGATACACTGAAGCTTTCTTT. This encodes CASSLAAGGYTEAFF.

CDR3 amino acids: CASSQEIVRETQYF. CDR3 sequence (DNA): TGTGCCAGCAGCCAAGAAATCGTTCGGGAGACCCAGTACTTC. V is TRBV5-8 and J is TRBJ2-5; unclear D gene. Germline V gives CDR1 SGHTS, CDR2 YDEGEE. V was trimmed by 4 bases and J by 5 bases, leaving 15 bases between them. The CDR3 has 14 residues.

V usage is TRBV7-6 and J usage is TRBJ2-3; 10 bases are a match to TRBD2. With V trimmed by 4 bases and J by 0 bases, 10 bases remained unmatched. Germline-derived CDR1 and CDR2 are SGHVS and FNYEAQ. The CDR3 consists of 18 residues. The CDR3 sequence: CASSYPLAGGKSTDTQYF. The DNA for the CDR3 is TGTGCCAGCAGCTACCCCTTAGCGGGGGGAAAGAGCACAGATACGCAGTATTTT.

The chain has TRBV7-8 and TRBJ1-3; 12 bases line up with TRBD1. Unmatched junction bases numbered 8, after V lost 8 bases and J lost 0 bases. CDR1 SGHVS and CDR2 FQNEAQ come from the germline V gene. This CDR3 region has 17 residues. CDR3 sequence: CASQLGTGGLSGNTIYF. CDR3 coding DNA: TGTGCCAGCCAGCTCGGGACAGGGGGCCTCTCTGGAAACACCATATATTTT.

This clone was seen at least ten times. The chain recombines TRBV7-6 with TRBJ1-5; D unresolved. This CDR3 spans 13 amino acids. The V gene lost 2 bases and the J gene lost 1 base, with 3 bases spanning the gap. CDR1 and CDR2 from the germline V gene are SGHVS and FNYEAQ. In nucleotides, the CDR3 is TGTGCCAGCAGCTTATCAAGCAATCAGCCCCAGCATTTT. Encoded protein: CASSLSSNQPQHF.

This chain links TRBV30 with TRBJ2-7, with D perhaps matching TRBD1 (6 bases). The V and J ends lost 4 bases and 3 bases respectively, with 13 bases between them. The length of the CDR3 is 13 residues. Germline lookup yields CDR1 GTSNPN and CDR2 SVGIG (reference sequence). The CDR3 sequence is CAWTTLDSYEQYF. CDR3 nucleotides: TGTGCCTGGACCACCTTGGACAGCTACGAGCAGTACTTC.

The V call is TRBV28, the J call TRBJ1-1; maybe TRBD1 (6 bases). Trimming stripped 5 bases from V and 4 bases from J, with 17 bases between. This CDR3 contains 15 residues. Looked up from germline, CDR1 is MDHEN and CDR2 is SYDVKM. The CDR3 coding sequence is TGTGCCAGCAGTGCAAACAGGGAGCCCGTCACTGAAGCTTTCTTT. Protein: CASSANREPVTEAFF.

This chain joins TRBV19 and TRBJ2-7, with D tentatively TRBD1 (5 bases). Germline V lookup: CDR1 LNHDA, CDR2 SQIVND (reference sequence). V lost 3 bases and J lost 3, with 9 bases in between. This CDR3 has 13 residues. CDR3 sequence: CASSIGHRYEQYF. CDR3 DNA sequence: TGTGCCAGTAGTATTGGACACCGCTACGAGCAGTACTTC.

This rearrangement joins TRBV4-3 to TRBJ2-7; 13 bases are shared with TRBD2. Per germline, CDR1 LGHNA and CDR2 YSLEER. Trimming took 5 bases from V and 3 from J; bases not matched to a gene: 4. The CDR3 has 15 amino acids. CDR3 in amino acids: CASSAGLAGVYEQYF. CDR3 sequence (DNA): TGCGCCAGCAGCGCCGGACTAGCGGGGGTCTACGAGCAGTACTTC.

The chain is built from TRBV2 and TRBJ2-5, with D perhaps matching TRBD1 (6 bases). The DNA end lines up better with TRBJ2-7; the J call may be wrong. CDR1 SNHLY and CDR2 FYNNEI come from the germline V gene. This CDR3 has 14 amino acids. The CDR3 DNA follows: TGTGCCAGCACAAGTGTGGACAGCAGCTACGAGCAGTACTTC. It codes for CASTSVDSSYEQYF.

This clone showed up just a few times. The DNA for the CDR3 is TGTGCCAGCAGTTTTCTCTTGCGTGGAAACACCATATATTTT. Translating gives CASSFLLRGNTIYF. The rearrangement links TRBV28 to TRBJ1-3; D is uncertain. Looked up from germline, CDR1 is MDHEN and CDR2 is SYDVKM. The CDR3 has 14 residues. V was pared by 3 bases and J by 3 bases, with 9 bases between.

This clone was detected once. V gene TRBV28 combines with J gene TRBJ1-5, with a tentative D call TRBD1 (6 bases). Trimming removed 4 bases at V and 3 bases at J, with 13 bases between. Germline CDR1 MDHEN, CDR2 SYDVKM. This CDR3 region has 15 residues. In nucleotides, the CDR3 is TGTGCCAGCAGTTCCTATGACAGGTTCAATCAGCCCCAGCATTTT. Translating it yields CASSSYDRFNQPQHF. The entire variable domain, with the rest obtained from reference TRBV28 and TRBJ1-5, is as follows: DVKVTQSSRYLVKRTGEKVFLECVQDMDHENMFWYRQDPGLGLRLIYFSYDVKMKEKGDIPEGYSVSREKKERFSLILESASTNQTSMYLCASSSYDRFNQPQHFGDGTRLSIL.

This clone came up once. The gene calls are TRBV7-2 and TRBJ2-3, with 8 bases matching TRBD1. Germline lookup yields CDR1 SGHTA and CDR2 FQGNSA. Germline trimming cut 5 bases from V and 6 bases from J; bases unmatched to any gene: 7. CDR3 length: 14 residues. DNA of the CDR3: TGTGCCAGCAGCGACAGGGGAGGAGGGGATACGCAGTATTTT. Translating it yields CASSDRGGGDTQYF.

J is TRBJ2-7 and V is TRBV27; TRBD1 might be the D (5 bases). Germline V lookup: CDR1 MNHEY, CDR2 SMNVEV (reference sequence). The CDR3 covers 13 residues. Trimming stripped 6 bases from V and 4 bases from J, with 13 bases between. The CDR3 loop is CASRGRQTYEQYF. The CDR3, as DNA: TGTGCCAGCAGAGGCCGACAGACTTACGAGCAGTACTTC.

The V call is TRBV7-2, the J call TRBJ2-1; TRBD1 matches 10 bases. V lost 2 bases and J lost 3; bases outside the gene matches: 1. This CDR3 is built from 15 residues. The germline CDR1 and CDR2 sequences are SGHTA and FQGNSA. CDR3 protein: CASSLRDRGYNEQFF. CDR3 sequence (DNA): TGTGCCAGCAGCTTACGGGACAGGGGCTACAATGAGCAGTTCTTC.

This chain connects TRBV18 to TRBJ2-5; D is undetermined. The CDR3 loop spans 13 amino acids. V shed 3 bases and J shed 0 bases, with 5 bases lying between them. In germline, CDR1 is KGHSH, CDR2 LQKENI. The CDR3 loop reads CASSPRYQETQYF. CDR3 DNA sequence: TGTGCCAGCTCACCCAGGTACCAAGAGACCCAGTACTTC.

This chain links TRBV7-8 with TRBJ1-2; D might be TRBD1 (5 bases). The CDR3 is 14 residues long. Deletions cut 6 bases from V and 8 bases from J, with 19 bases between. Germline CDR1 SGHVS, CDR2 FQNEAQ. For the CDR3, the DNA is TGTGCCAGCAGTTTTAGCGGGGGAGGCGAAGGCTACACCTTC. Its translation: CASSFSGGGEGYTF.

This chain uses TRBV2 with TRBJ1-2; perhaps TRBD1 as D (5 bases). Germline CDR1 and CDR2: SNHLY and FYNNEI. Trimming took off 2 bases at V and 6 bases at J, with 13 bases between the two ends. This CDR3 has 14 amino acids. The CDR3 spells CASSERPGFDGYTF. The CDR3 DNA reads as TGTGCCAGCAGTGAACGACCAGGGTTCGATGGCTACACCTTC.

The rearrangement uses TRBV7-6 and TRBJ1-2; D might be TRBD1 (6 bases). V was clipped by 1 base and J by 1 base, with 16 bases between them. Germline lookup yields CDR1 SGHVS and CDR2 FNYEAQ. The CDR3 is 17 residues long. The CDR3 bases are TGTGCCAGCAGCTTAGAACCAGGGGTTTCAGTTAACTATGGCTACACCTTC. Its protein is CASSLEPGVSVNYGYTF.